What follows are 4 T cell receptor beta chains derived from one specimen sequenced in a study of blood T cell repertoires in COVID-19. Sequenced by immunoSEQ multiplex PCR; TCRdb stores in-frame clones only, minus some. The table shows around 230,000 clones, with 80% to 90% occurring only once. The sample taken for sequencing was PBMCs or T cells enriched from blood (not recorded which). The receptors here all came from a woman aged 40-49 years with acute COVID-19.

This chain joins TRBV5-6 and TRBJ2-3; TRBD2 aligns across 8 bases. The CDR3 is made up of 17 amino acids. V lost 3 bases and J lost 2; bases outside the gene matches: 11. Looked up from germline, CDR1 is SGHDT and CDR2 is YYEEEE. The CDR3 sequence is CASSSRERGRFTDTQYF. The CDR3 DNA reads TGTGCCAGCAGCTCACGAGAGCGGGGGAGATTCACAGATACGCAGTATTTT.

This clone was picked up one time. CDR3 region: CASSLDWRAGTGVLEAFF. In nucleotides, the CDR3 is TGCGCCAGCAGCTTGGATTGGCGGGCCGGGACAGGGGTCCTTGAAGCTTTCTTT. V gene TRBV5-1 combines with J gene TRBJ1-1; 10 bases align to TRBD1. The ends lost 0 bases at V and 7 bases at J; junction bases unmatched: 15. Germline CDR1 reads SGHRS; CDR2 reads YFSETQ. The CDR3 consists of 18 residues.

The chain employs TRBV27 and TRBJ1-2; 11 bases agree with TRBD1. The germline gives CDR1 MNHEY, CDR2 SMNVEV (reference sequence). The length of the CDR3 is 15 residues. V was pared by 5 bases and J by 5 bases, with 7 bases of the junction left unmatched. For the CDR3, the DNA is TGTGCCAGCAGTCCTCGGACAGGGGGCGTGTATGGCTACACCTTC. Translated, it gives CASSPRTGGVYGYTF.

The chain recombines TRBV7-8 with TRBJ1-2; D gene ambiguous. The CDR3 is 13 amino acids. Germline assignment: CDR1 SGHVS and CDR2 FQNEAQ. The ends were cut back, 1 base at V and 5 bases at J, with 8 bases in the middle. The CDR3 bases are TGTGCCAGCAGCTTAGTTGAGGGTTATGGCTACACCTTC. It encodes CASSLVEGYGYTF.